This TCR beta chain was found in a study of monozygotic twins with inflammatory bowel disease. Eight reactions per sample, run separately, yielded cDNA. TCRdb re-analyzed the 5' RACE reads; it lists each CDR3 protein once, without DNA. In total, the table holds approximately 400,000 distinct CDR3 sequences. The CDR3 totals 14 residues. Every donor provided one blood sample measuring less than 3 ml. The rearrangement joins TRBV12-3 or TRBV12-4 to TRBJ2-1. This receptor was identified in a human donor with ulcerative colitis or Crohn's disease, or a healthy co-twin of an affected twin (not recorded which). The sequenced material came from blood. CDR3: CASSLVSVYNEQFF.